Listed below are T cell receptor beta chains from one sample, sequenced in a study of T-cell memory formation after mild COVID-19. TCRdb used MiXCR to reprocess the 5' RACE reads, holding one entry per CDR3 protein. The sample shows around 30,000 distinct CDR3 sequences, around 12% of them seen only once. Source material: PBMCs or a T cell subset sorted from them (not recorded which). The origin of the receptors is an adult woman who had mild COVID-19 (a few samples of this study predate the infection). Cell type and time point are not known. The CDR3 runs from the conserved cysteine through the conserved F or W. Each record gives: J gene, V gene, D gene, clone size, CDR3 DNA, CDR3 protein. A D gene is named only where the DNA matches it firmly. Expanded clones are given a class, and other clones once, few, many or no size at all.

>TRBJ1-2|TRBV19|.|many
TGTGCCAGTAGTATGGCCACCGGGACTGACTATGGCTACACCTTC
CASSMATGTDYGYTF
>TRBJ2-1|TRBV4-1|TRBD2|many
TGCGCCAGCAGCCGACTAGCGGAGAAAAAATACAATGAGCAGTTCTTC
CASSRLAEKKYNEQFF
>TRBJ1-1|TRBV6-5|.|many
TGTGCCAGCAGTTACGCGGGGGAGTACACTGAAGCTTTCTTT
CASSYAGEYTEAFF
>TRBJ1-5|TRBV4-2|.|many
TGTGCCAGCAGCCAAGCAAAGCGAGGTCAGCCCCAGCATTTT
CASSQAKRGQPQHF
>TRBJ2-1|TRBV12-3/TRBV12-4|.|many
TGTGCCAGCAGCGAAACAGGGTTGGCAAACAATGAGCAGTTCTTC
CASSETGLANNEQFF
>TRBJ2-3|TRBV20-1|.|many
TGCAGTGCTAGAGCGGTTTGGGGCTATAGCACAGATACGCAGTATTTT
CSARAVWGYSTDTQYF
>TRBJ2-7|TRBV10-3|.|many
TGTGCCATCAGTGCGGCAGGCCCATACGAGCAGTACTTC
CAISAAGPYEQYF
>TRBJ1-1|TRBV6-5|.|many
TGTGCCAGCAGTTACGGGCAGCAGAACACTGAAGCTTTCTTT
CASSYGQQNTEAFF
>TRBJ2-5|TRBV5-6|TRBD2|many
TGTGCCAGCAGCTCGGGACTAGCGGAGACCCAGTACTTC
CASSSGLAETQYF
>TRBJ2-5|TRBV9|TRBD2|.
TGTGCCAGCAGCGTAGGGACTAGCCAAGAGACCCAGTACTTC
CASSVGTSQETQYF
>TRBJ1-2|TRBV20-1|.|many
TGCAGTGCTGCCCGGACCTACGCTAACTATGGCTACACCTTC
CSAARTYANYGYTF
>TRBJ2-2|TRBV20-1|.|many
TGCAGTGCTAGCCCCGACGGTGCCCTTAACACCGGGGAGCTGTTTTTT
CSASPDGALNTGELFF
>TRBJ2-2|TRBV12-3/TRBV12-4|.|many
TGTGCCAGCAGTTCGCGGGGATTCGCGAACACCGGGGAGCTGTTTTTT
CASSSRGFANTGELFF
>TRBJ2-1|TRBV20-1|TRBD1|many
TGCAGTGCTATAGGGGACAGGGACAATGAGCAGTTCTTC
CSAIGDRDNEQFF
>TRBJ1-1|TRBV10-3|TRBD1|many
TGTGCCATCAGACCGGGACAGGGGGTGAACACTGAAGCTTTCTTT
CAIRPGQGVNTEAFF
>TRBJ2-5|TRBV19|TRBD2|few
TGTGCCAGTAGTGGCGGGAGGGGTCAAGAGACCCAGTACTTC
CASSGGRGQETQYF
>TRBJ2-5|TRBV7-8|TRBD2|.
TGTGCCAGCAGCAAAGAGCGGGGGGTACAAGAGACCCAGTACTTC
CASSKERGVQETQYF
>TRBJ1-3|TRBV2|TRBD1|many
TGTGCCAGCAGGACGGACAGGGGCTCTGGAAACACCATATATTTT
CASRTDRGSGNTIYF
>TRBJ2-3|TRBV7-9|.|many
TGTGCCAGCAGCTCACCGGGACGCGGCACAGATACGCAGTATTTT
CASSSPGRGTDTQYF
>TRBJ2-1|TRBV5-1|.|many
TGCGCCAGCACAGGGTCGAAAGGAAGCTCCTACAATGAGCAGTTCTTC
CASTGSKGSSYNEQFF
>TRBJ2-1|TRBV24-1|TRBD2|.
TGTGCCACCAGCACCGGGGGGGAGCCAACCAATGAGCAGTTCTTC
CATSTGGEPTNEQFF
>TRBJ2-2|TRBV5-5|.|many
TGTGCCAGCAGCCTCACATCCGGGGAGCTGTTTTTT
CASSLTSGELFF
>TRBJ2-2|TRBV11-2|.|many
TGTGCCAGCAGCCTACTCAACAGGGTCCCCGGGGAGCTGTTTTTT
CASSLLNRVPGELFF
>TRBJ2-7|TRBV4-1|TRBD2|many
TGCGCCAGCAGCCAAGATTCCAGCGGGGGCCGAGCAATCTACGAGCAGTACTTC
CASSQDSSGGRAIYEQYF
>TRBJ2-2|TRBV4-2|TRBD2|many
TGTGCCAGCAGCCAAGTCGGCGGGGGGCACACCGGGGAGCTGTTTTTT
CASSQVGGGHTGELFF
>TRBJ1-4|TRBV5-1|.|many
TGCGCCAGCAGCTTGGGGCATGGCTCTGAAAAACTGTTTTTT
CASSLGHGSEKLFF
>TRBJ1-2|TRBV7-2|TRBD1|many
TGTGCCAGCAGCTTCAGCTTCGGACAGGACTATGGCTACACCTTC
CASSFSFGQDYGYTF
>TRBJ2-5|TRBV14|TRBD2|many
TGTGCCAGCAGCGCGTTAAGAACACCGGGACTAGCGGGAGTCGCGGAGACCCAGTACTTC
CASSALRTPGLAGVAETQYF
>TRBJ2-3|TRBV4-1|TRBD1|many
TGCGCCAGCAGCCAGGTATTGACCGGGACAGGGCGTACAGATACGCAGTATTTT
CASSQVLTGTGRTDTQYF
>TRBJ2-3|TRBV6-1|TRBD2|many
TGTGCCAGCAGTGAAATAGCGGGGGGCACAGATACGCAGTATTTT
CASSEIAGGTDTQYF
>TRBJ2-7|TRBV5-1|TRBD2|.
TGCGCCAGCAGCTTGGAGACTAGCGGCTACGAGCAGTACTTC
CASSLETSGYEQYF
>TRBJ1-1|TRBV24-1|TRBD1|many
TGTGCCACCAGTGACCACAGGGGGCTACGCACTGAAGCTTTCTTT
CATSDHRGLRTEAFF
>TRBJ1-1|TRBV29-1|.|many
TGCAGCGTTGAAGTAGTATTTGCAGGTGAAGCTTTCTTT
CSVEVVFAGEAFF
>TRBJ2-5|TRBV7-2|TRBD2|many
TGTGCCAGCAGCTCCCCCCCGATGATAGCGGGGGTGTGGGAGAAAGAGACCCAGTACTTC
CASSSPPMIAGVWEKETQYF
>TRBJ2-7|TRBV20-1|.|many
TGCAGTGCTCAGGACTACCCGGGGCAGTACTTC
CSAQDYPGQYF
>TRBJ1-5|TRBV27|.|.
TGTGCCAGCAGTCTCGAACGGTTCAATCAGCCCCAGCATTTT
CASSLERFNQPQHF
>TRBJ1-1|TRBV7-6|.|many
TGTGCCAGCAGCCCCAGCAGGGTCGGTGAAGCTTTCTTT
CASSPSRVGEAFF
>TRBJ1-4|TRBV5-4|TRBD1|.
TGTGCCAGCAGCATCAGGGGGTACGGTGAAAAACTGTTTTTT
CASSIRGYGEKLFF
>TRBJ2-5|TRBV7-9|.|many
TGTGCCAGCAGCAGAATCACTAGAGGTCCGCCAGAGACCCAGTACTTC
CASSRITRGPPETQYF